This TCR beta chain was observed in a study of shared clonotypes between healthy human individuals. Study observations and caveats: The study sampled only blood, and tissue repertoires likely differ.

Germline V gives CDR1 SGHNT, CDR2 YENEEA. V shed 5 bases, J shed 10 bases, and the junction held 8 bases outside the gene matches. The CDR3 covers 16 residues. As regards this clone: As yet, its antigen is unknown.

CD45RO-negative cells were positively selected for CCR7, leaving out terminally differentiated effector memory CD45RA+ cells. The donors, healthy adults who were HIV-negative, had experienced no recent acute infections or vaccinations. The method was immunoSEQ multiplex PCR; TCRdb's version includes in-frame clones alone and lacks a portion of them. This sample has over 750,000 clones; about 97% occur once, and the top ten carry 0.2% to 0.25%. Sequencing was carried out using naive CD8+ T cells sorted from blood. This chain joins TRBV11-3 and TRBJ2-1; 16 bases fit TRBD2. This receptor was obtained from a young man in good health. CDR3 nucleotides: TGTGCCAGCAGCCTAGGGACTAGCGGGAGGGCAGGGGAGCAGTTCTTC. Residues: CASSLGTSGRAGEQFF.